These 21 T cell receptor beta chains originate from one sample sequenced in a study of T cell changes during pregnancy in multiple sclerosis. This table comes from immunoSEQ multiplex PCR, and its TCRdb copy is limited to in-frame clones, with some not included. The sample has some 70,000 clones, 85% to 90% seen once. The source material was peripheral blood, sampled after pregnancy. These receptors came from a female donor in good health, enrolled as a control in a pregnancy study.

The genes are TRBV7-8 and TRBJ1-5, with TRBD1 matching over 9 bases. The CDR3 is 20 amino acids. Trimming took 0 bases from V and 2 from J; bases not matched to a gene: 14. Germline assignment: CDR1 SGHVS and CDR2 FQNEAQ. DNA of the CDR3: TGTGCCAGCAGCTTAGCGGGACAGGGTCTATCGGTCTTTGGCAATCAGCCCCAGCATTTT. It specifies CASSLAGQGLSVFGNQPQHF.

DNA of the CDR3: TGTGCCAGCAGCTTATACAAGGGGAATGAATATCAGCCCCAGCATTTT. Residues: CASSLYKGNEYQPQHF. The gene calls are TRBV7-9 and TRBJ1-5, with D perhaps matching TRBD1 (5 bases). The CDR3 consists of 16 residues. V was cut by 2 bases and J by 5 bases, with 16 bases left in between. CDR1 and CDR2 (germline): SEHNR, FQNEAQ (reference sequence).

V usage is TRBV6-5 and J usage is TRBJ1-3; D remains unclear. Germline assignment: CDR1 MNHEY and CDR2 SVGAGI. V was clipped by 9 bases and J by 0 bases, with 3 bases between them. The CDR3 sequence is 11 residues long. For the CDR3, the DNA is TGTGCCAGTAACTCTGGAAACACCATATATTTT. Translated, it gives CASNSGNTIYF.

This chain uses TRBV30 with TRBJ2-3; the D gene is possibly TRBD2 (5 bases). CDR1 and CDR2 (germline): GTSNPN, SVGIG (reference sequence). This CDR3 has 13 residues. V lost 0 bases, J lost 4 bases, and 8 bases lay in between. CDR3 DNA sequence: TGTGCCTGGAGTGTGAGGGAGTCAGATACGCAGTATTTT. Amino acid sequence: CAWSVRESDTQYF.

The chain is built from TRBV5-4 and TRBJ2-7, with 8 bases fitting TRBD1. Germline V gives CDR1 SGHNT, CDR2 YYREEE (reference sequence). V was pared by 4 bases and J by 5 bases, with 5 bases of the junction left unmatched. The CDR3 is 13 amino acids. The CDR3 here is CASSTDRDHEQYF. Here the CDR3 DNA reads TGTGCCAGCAGCACGGACAGGGACCACGAGCAGTACTTC.

The chain is built from TRBV6-1 and TRBJ2-7, with 10 nucleotides matching TRBD2. The V segment lost 4 bases and the J segment 5 bases; nucleotides outside the gene matches: 8. Germline CDR1 is MNHNS and CDR2 is SASEGT. The CDR3 is made up of 15 amino acids. For the CDR3, the DNA is TGTGCCAGCAGTGCCCTGAGCGGGAGGGGGCACGAGCAGTACTTC. Its protein product is CASSALSGRGHEQYF.

About this clone: Other DNA sequences in the same sample also yield this CDR3. V and J are TRBV9 and TRBJ2-7; TRBD2 matches 11 bases. V trimming: 0 bases; J trimming: 4 bases; junction bases outside the gene matches: 0. Germline V gene sequence: CDR1 SGDLS, CDR2 YYNGEE. This CDR3 has 14 amino acids. The CDR3 reads CASSVGLAGYEQYF. CDR3 nucleotides: TGTGCCAGCAGCGTAGGACTAGCGGGGTACGAGCAGTACTTC.

The chain couples TRBV5-4 to TRBJ2-2; 7 nucleotides line up with TRBD1. Germline V lookup: CDR1 SGHNT, CDR2 YYREEE (reference sequence). This CDR3 spans 16 amino acids. V trimming: 4 bases; J trimming: 2 bases; junction bases outside the gene matches: 8. This CDR3 is CASSEKTGSNTGELFF. The CDR3 DNA reads TGTGCCAGCAGCGAGAAGACAGGGAGTAACACCGGGGAGCTGTTTTTT.

The rearrangement joins TRBV5-1 to TRBJ2-5; 7 nucleotides align to TRBD2. The length of the CDR3 is 13 residues. Trimming cost V 0 bases and J 4 bases; bases outside gene matches: 0. Germline loops: CDR1 SGHRS, CDR2 YFSETQ. The CDR3 DNA follows: TGCGCCAGCAGCTTGGGACTAGCAGAGACCCAGTACTTC. Residues: CASSLGLAETQYF.

V gene TRBV11-3 combines with J gene TRBJ1-1; D is unresolved. Trimming stripped 0 bases from V and 1 base from J, with 12 bases between. This CDR3 is built from 16 residues. Germline lookup yields CDR1 SGHNT and CDR2 YENEEA. Here the CDR3 DNA reads TGTGCCAGCAGCTTAGATTTTACAGCAGCGAACACTGAAGCTTTCTTT. The encoded protein is CASSLDFTAANTEAFF.

V is TRBV7-8 and J is TRBJ1-4; 7 bases map to TRBD1. Trimming cost V 6 bases and J 0 bases; bases outside gene matches: 10. The germline V gene has CDR1 SGHVS and CDR2 FQNEAQ. CDR3 length equals 17 residues. This CDR3 is CASRSRGDRATNEKLFF. CDR3 sequence (DNA): TGTGCCAGCAGATCCAGAGGCGACAGGGCAACTAATGAAAAACTGTTTTTT.

The chain joins TRBV5-4 to TRBJ2-5, with 7 bases lining up with TRBD1. Trimming removed 4 bases from V and 5 bases from J; junction bases left unmatched: 8. The CDR3 length is 14 residues. The germline gives CDR1 SGHNT, CDR2 YYREEE (reference sequence). The CDR3 DNA reads as TGTGCCAGCAGCAAGACAGGGCGGATGGAGACCCAGTACTTC. This encodes CASSKTGRMETQYF.

The rearrangement joins TRBV10-3 to TRBJ2-2; D is perhaps TRBD1 (6 bases). The V end lost 4 bases, the J end lost 1 base, and 10 bases lay between the germline ends. The CDR3 runs to 15 residues. Looked up from germline, CDR1 is ENHRY and CDR2 is SYGVKD. CDR3 nucleotides: TGTGCCATCAGTGGGGGGCCACAGAACACCGGGGAGCTGTTTTTT. Translated, it gives CAISGGPQNTGELFF.

The chain employs TRBV30 and TRBJ1-4; tentative D call: TRBD1 (6 bases). Trimming pared 0 bases from V and 8 bases from J, leaving 13 bases between. The CDR3 is 14 residues long. Germline V CDR1 and CDR2: GTSNPN, SVGIG (reference sequence). The CDR3 nucleotides are TGTGCCTGGAGTGTACCTGGGGGCCGGGAAAAACTGTTTTTT. It codes for CAWSVPGGREKLFF.

The chain joins TRBV7-8 to TRBJ2-7; 7 bases map to TRBD2. Looked up from germline, CDR1 is SGHVS and CDR2 is FQNEAQ. J was trimmed by 3 bases and V by 1 base; bases with no gene match: 6. The CDR3 spans 15 residues. The CDR3 DNA is TGTGCCAGCAGCTTAGAAAGGGGACTAAACTACGAGCAGTACTTC. This gives the protein CASSLERGLNYEQYF.

The genes are TRBV30 and TRBJ1-2; tentative D call: TRBD1 (5 bases). Germline V gene sequence: CDR1 GTSNPN, CDR2 SVGIG (reference sequence). This CDR3 spans 13 amino acids. V gave up 4 bases and J gave up 4 bases, with 13 bases separating them. In DNA, the CDR3 is TGTGCCTGGACCCCGGCAGGGCCCTATGGCTACACCTTC. Its protein is CAWTPAGPYGYTF.

The J gene is TRBJ2-7, the V gene TRBV5-6; 13 bases agree with TRBD2. This CDR3 contains 15 residues. Germline-derived CDR1 and CDR2 are SGHDT and YYEEEE. V gave up 4 bases and J gave up 4 bases; unmatched junction bases: 5. CDR3 residues: CASSGGLAGLYEQYF. Written as DNA, the CDR3 is TGTGCCAGCAGCGGGGGACTAGCGGGATTATACGAGCAGTACTTC.

The rearrangement joins TRBV5-4 to TRBJ2-7; 9 nucleotides align to TRBD2. Germline V gene data show CDR1 as SGHNT and CDR2 as YYREEE (reference sequence). Germline trimming cut 0 bases from V and 6 bases from J; bases unmatched to any gene: 7. The CDR3 covers 15 residues. The CDR3 region is CASSLGPELAGEQYF. The CDR3 DNA sequence: TGTGCCAGCAGCTTGGGCCCGGAACTAGCGGGCGAGCAGTACTTC.

The gene calls are TRBV9 and TRBJ1-1; 8 nucleotides agree with TRBD1. The CDR3 sequence is 15 residues long. The ends lost 7 bases at V and 5 bases at J; junction bases unmatched: 13. Germline V gene data show CDR1 as SGDLS and CDR2 as YYNGEE. CDR3 in DNA: TGTGCCAGCGGGGCGCCAGGGGGCATGGTTACTGAAGCTTTCTTT. It yields the protein CASGAPGGMVTEAFF.

V is TRBV6-5 and J is TRBJ2-2; weak D call: TRBD1 (6 bases). The V end was cut by 4 bases, the J end by 1 base, with 13 bases between. Germline loops: CDR1 MNHEY, CDR2 SVGAGI. This CDR3 has 16 amino acids. CDR3 bases: TGTGCCAGCAGTTCTACGATGGGACAGAACACCGGGGAGCTGTTTTTT. Protein product: CASSSTMGQNTGELFF.

V and J are TRBV6-5 and TRBJ2-3; D ambiguous. The V gene's germline CDR1 is MNHEY and CDR2 SVGAGI. This CDR3 has 13 residues. V dropped 6 bases and J dropped 3 bases, with 10 bases sitting between them. The CDR3 DNA reads TGTGCCAGCAGCTCCCCCCGGACAGATACGCAGTATTTT. It encodes CASSSPRTDTQYF.